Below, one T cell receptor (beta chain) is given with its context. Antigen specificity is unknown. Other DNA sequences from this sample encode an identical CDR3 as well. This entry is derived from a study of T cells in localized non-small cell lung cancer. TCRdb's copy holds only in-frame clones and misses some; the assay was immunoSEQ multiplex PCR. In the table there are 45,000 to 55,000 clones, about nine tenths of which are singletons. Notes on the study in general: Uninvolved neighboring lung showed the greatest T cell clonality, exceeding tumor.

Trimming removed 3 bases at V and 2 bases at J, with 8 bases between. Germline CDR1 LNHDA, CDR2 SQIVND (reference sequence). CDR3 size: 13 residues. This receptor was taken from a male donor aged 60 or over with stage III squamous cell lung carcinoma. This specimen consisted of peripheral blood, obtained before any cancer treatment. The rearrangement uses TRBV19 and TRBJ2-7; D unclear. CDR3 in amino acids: CASSIDWAYEQYF. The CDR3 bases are TGTGCCAGTAGTATCGACTGGGCCTACGAGCAGTACTTC.